These 27 T cell receptor beta chains share one sample of origin, sequenced in a study of OX40 agonist ivuxolimab in advanced cancers. Measured with immunoSEQ multiplex PCR; TCRdb has only the in-frame clones, and not every one. Of just over 90,000 clones listed, roughly 94% are singletons. The sample in question was CD4+ or CD8+ T cells sorted from blood, obtained in a trial of the OX40 agonist ivuxolimab. These receptor sequences come from an adult with an advanced solid tumor such as melanoma, head and neck, liver or kidney cancer.

CDR3 sequence: CASSVAGGAHEQYF. For the CDR3, the DNA is TGTGCCAGCAGCGTAGCTGGTGGGGCCCACGAGCAGTACTTC. The V gene is TRBV9, the J gene TRBJ2-7, with D perhaps matching TRBD1 (5 bases). Germline V gene data show CDR1 as SGDLS and CDR2 as YYNGEE. V was shortened by 0 bases and J by 5 bases, with 12 bases between the two germline ends. The CDR3 covers 14 residues.

The chain couples TRBV5-6 to TRBJ2-5; TRBD2 aligns across 8 bases. The junction had 2 bases not matched to a gene; V was cut back by 0 bases and J by 7 bases. From germline, CDR1 is SGHDT and CDR2 YYEEEE. This CDR3 contains 13 residues. For the CDR3, the DNA is TGTGCCAGCAGCTTGGCTCTAGCGGGGACCCAGTACTTC. Amino acids: CASSLALAGTQYF. Based on the CDR3 plus reference TRBV5-6 and TRBJ2-5, the full variable domain is DAGVTQSPTHLIKTRGQQVTLRCSPKSGHDTVSWYQQALGQGPQFIFQYYEEEERQRGNFPDRFSGHQFPNYSSELNVNALLLGDSALYLCASSLALAGTQYFGPGTRLLVL.

This sequence joins TRBV5-1 and TRBJ2-7, with TRBD1 as a possible D gene (5 bases). With 1 base removed from V and 4 bases from J, the gap between germline ends came to 9 bases. Germline V lookup: CDR1 SGHRS, CDR2 YFSETQ. This CDR3 comprises 13 residues. The CDR3 sequence is CASSLTQAYEQYF. CDR3 bases: TGCGCCAGCAGCTTGACACAGGCGTACGAGCAGTACTTC.

CDR3 DNA: TGTGCCAGCAGTTACACGCGGACAGGGCGCTATGGCTACACCTTC. This encodes CASSYTRTGRYGYTF. The rearrangement joins TRBV6-5 to TRBJ1-2, with 8 bases that match TRBD1. The ends lost 2 bases at V and 4 bases at J; junction bases unmatched: 6. The length of the CDR3 is 15 residues. The germline gives CDR1 MNHEY, CDR2 SVGAGI.

V usage is TRBV11-2 and J usage is TRBJ2-1; D unclear. The V end lost 5 bases, the J end lost 0 bases, and 14 bases lay between the germline ends. Germline V gene lookup returns CDR1 SGHAT and CDR2 FQNNGV. This CDR3 is 16 amino acids long. In nucleotides, the CDR3 is TGTGCCAGCAGCCTCGTGGGCGAAAGCTCCTACAATGAGCAGTTCTTC. This translates into CASSLVGESSYNEQFF.

This sequence joins TRBV30 and TRBJ2-2, with no clear D. The CDR3 sequence is 12 residues long. The V gene's germline CDR1 is GTSNPN and CDR2 SVGIG (reference sequence). V shed 5 bases and J shed 4 bases, with 8 bases lying between them. CDR3 nucleotide sequence: TGTGCCTGGCTCGGTAGCACCGGGGAGCTGTTTTTT. Translation gives CAWLGSTGELFF.

This chain joins TRBV19 and TRBJ1-1; 7 bases fit TRBD1. This CDR3 is 12 amino acids long. Trimming removed 8 bases from V and 5 bases from J; junction bases left unmatched: 5. Germline V gene data show CDR1 as LNHDA and CDR2 as SQIVND (reference sequence). In DNA form, the CDR3 reads TGTGCCAGTGGGTACAGGGGTACTGAAGCTTTCTTT. This encodes CASGYRGTEAFF.

The rearrangement joins TRBV21-1 to TRBJ1-5. TRBV21-1 represents a pseudogene. The CDR3 runs to 14 residues. The CDR3 region is CASTPSWGHQPQHF. CDR3 coding DNA: TGTGCCAGCACGCCATCGTGGGGACATCAGCCCCAGCATTTT.

By share, this clone counts as medium-sized. V gene TRBV5-1 combines with J gene TRBJ2-7; weak D call: TRBD2 (6 bases). Germline CDR1 reads SGHRS; CDR2 reads YFSETQ. Deletions cut 0 bases from V and 0 bases from J, with 13 bases between. The CDR3 spans 16 residues. DNA for the CDR3: TGCGCCAGCAGCTTGGCGTACGGCGGGACCTCCTACGAGCAGTACTTC. As protein: CASSLAYGGTSYEQYF.

In DNA, the CDR3 is TGTGCCAGCAGCCTTAGTACTACTTACAATGAGCAGTTCTTC. Translation: CASSLSTTYNEQFF. The J gene is TRBJ2-1, the V gene TRBV7-2, with D hard to call. Germline CDR1 reads SGHTA; CDR2 reads FQGNSA. Trimming removed 5 bases from V and 4 bases from J, with 12 bases in between. This CDR3 comprises 14 residues.

The chain links TRBV9 to TRBJ1-3; unclear D gene. Germline V gene sequence: CDR1 SGDLS, CDR2 YYNGEE. Trimming removed 0 bases at V and 6 bases at J, with 10 bases between. The CDR3 covers 14 residues. The DNA of the CDR3 is TGTGCCAGCAGCGTAGGCCCCCTGGAAAACACCATATATTTT. Its translation: CASSVGPLENTIYF.

The J gene is TRBJ2-3, the V gene TRBV10-2; D call uncertain. Trimming left V 4 bases short and J 0 bases short, with 11 bases between. Germline V lookup: CDR1 WSHSY, CDR2 SAAADI. CDR3 size: 15 residues. The CDR3 region is CASSAQPPSTDTQYF. CDR3 nucleotide sequence: TGCGCCAGCAGTGCCCAGCCCCCTAGCACAGATACGCAGTATTTT.

V and J are TRBV18 and TRBJ2-2; the D call may be TRBD1 or TRBD2 (5 bases each). Germline V lookup: CDR1 KGHSH, CDR2 LQKENI. CDR3 size: 16 residues. V shed 3 bases and J shed 0 bases, with 11 bases lying between them. The CDR3 sequence: CASSPTDYPNTGELFF. CDR3 DNA: TGTGCCAGCTCACCGACAGACTACCCGAACACCGGGGAGCTGTTTTTT.

The chain carries TRBV7-6 and TRBJ2-5; 10 bases align to TRBD1. This CDR3 has 17 residues. V lost 2 bases to trimming and J lost 1 base; unmatched junction nucleotides: 7. CDR1 and CDR2 (germline): SGHVS, FNYEAQ. CDR3 sequence (DNA): TGTGCCAGCAGCTTAACGGACAGGGGGAGAACCCAAGAGACCCAGTACTTC. Translated: CASSLTDRGRTQETQYF. Together with reference TRBV7-6 and TRBJ2-5, the CDR3 gives the full variable domain: GAGVSQSPRYKVTKRGQDVALRCDPISGHVSLYWYRQALGQGPEFLTYFNYEAQQDKSGLPNDRFSAERPEGSISTLTIQRTEQRDSAMYRCASSLTDRGRTQETQYFGPGTRLLVL.

V is TRBV15 and J is TRBJ1-3; D is perhaps TRBD1 (5 bases). CDR3 length equals 12 residues. In germline, CDR1 is LNHNV, CDR2 YYDKDF (reference sequence). The germline V and J ends were trimmed by 4 bases and 8 bases, with 9 bases remaining between them. The CDR3 loop reads CATSNAGHTIYF. DNA of the CDR3: TGTGCCACCAGCAACGCGGGACACACCATATATTTT. The entire variable domain, with the rest obtained from reference TRBV15 and TRBJ1-3, is as follows: DAMVIQNPRYQVTQFGKPVTLSCSQTLNHNVMYWYQQKSSQAPKLLFHYYDKDFNNEADTPDNFQSRRPNTSFCFLDIRSPGLGDTAMYLCATSNAGHTIYFGEGSWLTVV.

The count of this clone is one. This sequence joins TRBV27 and TRBJ2-5, with 10 bases matching TRBD1. Trimming at V came to 1 base and at J to 5 bases, leaving 7 bases not matched to a gene. From germline, CDR1 is MNHEY and CDR2 SMNVEV (reference sequence). The CDR3 is 16 amino acids. CDR3 amino acids: CASSLLTGGPRETQYF. The CDR3 DNA reads as TGTGCCAGCAGTTTATTGACAGGGGGCCCCAGGGAGACCCAGTACTTC.

Turning to this clone: This specimen includes other DNA sequences encoding the same CDR3. The CDR3 region is CASSLSGRNEQFF. Here the CDR3 DNA reads TGTGCCAGCAGTTTGAGTGGCCGCAATGAGCAGTTCTTC. The gene calls are TRBV27 and TRBJ2-1; D is uncertain. V was cut by 3 bases and J by 6 bases, with 9 bases left in between. Germline V gene lookup returns CDR1 MNHEY and CDR2 SMNVEV (reference sequence). The CDR3 runs to 13 residues.

The V call is TRBV6-5, the J call TRBJ1-2; D gene unclear. Germline CDR1 and CDR2: MNHEY and SVGAGI. The V gene lost 7 bases and the J gene lost 4 bases, with 13 bases spanning the gap. This CDR3 has 13 residues. The DNA for the CDR3 is TGTGCCAGCACGGGCAGGCCTTTCTATGGCTACACCTTC. Protein sequence: CASTGRPFYGYTF.

The rearrangement links TRBV4-1 to TRBJ2-7; 9 bases agree with TRBD2. J lost 7 bases, V lost 1 base, and 8 bases had no gene match. Looked up from germline, CDR1 is MGHRA and CDR2 is YSYEKL. The CDR3 length is 15 residues. CDR3 residues: CASSQAASGVYEQYF. The CDR3, as DNA: TGCGCCAGCAGCCAAGCCGCTAGCGGGGTATATGAGCAGTACTTC.

The chain carries TRBV28 and TRBJ1-1; perhaps TRBD1 as D (6 bases). V dropped 6 bases and J dropped 8 bases, with 16 bases sitting between them. The germline V gene has CDR1 MDHEN and CDR2 SYDVKM. The CDR3 runs 13 residues. The CDR3 loop is CASRPPRQVEAFF. The CDR3 DNA follows: TGTGCCAGCAGACCTCCCCGACAGGTAGAAGCTTTCTTT.

With respect to this clone: The junction shows a germline mismatch at one end, possibly a read error. The chain uses TRBV4-1 and TRBJ2-7; no definite D call. This CDR3 comprises 15 residues. Germline V gene data show CDR1 as MGHRA and CDR2 as YSYEKL. CDR3 in amino acids: CASSQDGLTEYGQYF. CDR3 coding DNA: TGCGCCAGCAGCCAAGATGGCCTAACGGAGTACGGGCAGTACTTC.

Concerning this clone itself: The sample has other DNA sequences that encode this CDR3 too. V and J are TRBV10-1 and TRBJ1-1, with D unresolved. The V end was cut by 2 bases, the J end by 2 bases, with 12 bases between. Germline assignment: CDR1 WNHNN and CDR2 SYGVQD (reference sequence). The CDR3 length is 15 residues. CDR3 sequence reads: CASSEGKGRNTEAFF. As DNA, the CDR3 is TGCGCCAGCAGTGAGGGAAAGGGAAGAAACACTGAAGCTTTCTTT.

This clone occurred a few times. This chain connects TRBV7-2 to TRBJ2-7, with 9 bases fitting TRBD2. With V trimmed by 2 bases and J by 3 bases, 5 bases remained unmatched. The CDR3 has 15 residues. The germline V gene encodes CDR1 SGHTA and CDR2 FQGNSA. The CDR3 region has the DNA TGTGCCAGCAGCTTACGCGGGACTAGCTTCTACGAGCAGTACTTC. Residues: CASSLRGTSFYEQYF.

The V call is TRBV14, the J call TRBJ1-1; D is possibly TRBD1 (5 bases). CDR1 SGHDN and CDR2 FVKESK come from the germline V gene. V lost 0 bases and J lost 1, with 18 bases in between. This CDR3 spans 18 amino acids. The CDR3 region is CASSQDRDVAGWNTEAFF. CDR3 DNA sequence: TGTGCCAGCAGCCAAGATCGGGACGTGGCGGGCTGGAACACTGAAGCTTTCTTT. The full variable domain, rest sourced from reference TRBV14 and TRBJ1-1, is EAGVTQFPSHSVIEKGQTVTLRCDPISGHDNLYWYRRVMGKEIKFLLHFVKESKQDESGMPNNRFLAERTGGTYSTLKVQPAELEDSGVYFCASSQDRDVAGWNTEAFFGQGTRLTVV.

The chain joins TRBV6-5 to TRBJ2-7, with TRBD2 as a possible D gene (5 bases). Trimming left V 5 bases short and J 13 bases short, with 27 bases between. In germline, CDR1 is MNHEY, CDR2 SVGAGI. The CDR3 is made up of 15 amino acids. CDR3 protein: CASSIPDRGAPIAYF. The CDR3 DNA sequence: TGTGCCAGCAGTATTCCTGACCGGGGAGCACCCATAGCCTACTTC.

The V gene is TRBV10-3, the J gene TRBJ1-2; D ambiguous. The germline gives CDR1 ENHRY, CDR2 SYGVKD. This CDR3 contains 13 residues. The ends were cut back, 7 bases at V and 3 bases at J, with 12 bases in the middle. The CDR3 nucleotides are TGTGCCATCAAGCCCGAAGCGGACTATGGCTACACCTTC. Translated: CAIKPEADYGYTF.

V and J are TRBV9 and TRBJ2-7; possible D gene TRBD1, 5 bases. Trimming stripped 0 bases from V and 7 bases from J, with 11 bases between. CDR3 length: 13 residues. Germline CDR1 is SGDLS and CDR2 is YYNGEE. CDR3 protein: CASSVAQGGEQYF. The CDR3 bases are TGTGCCAGCAGCGTAGCCCAGGGTGGGGAGCAGTACTTC.